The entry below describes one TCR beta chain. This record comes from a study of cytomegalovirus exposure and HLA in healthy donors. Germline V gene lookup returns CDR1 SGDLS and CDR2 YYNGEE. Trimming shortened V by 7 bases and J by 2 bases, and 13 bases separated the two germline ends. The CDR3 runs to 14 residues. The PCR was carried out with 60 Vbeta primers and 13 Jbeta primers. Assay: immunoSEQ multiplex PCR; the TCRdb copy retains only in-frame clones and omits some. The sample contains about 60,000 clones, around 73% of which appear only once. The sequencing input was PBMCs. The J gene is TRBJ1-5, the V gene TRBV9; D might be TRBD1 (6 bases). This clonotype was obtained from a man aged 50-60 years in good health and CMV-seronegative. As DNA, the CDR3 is TGTGCCAGCCCCCTACAGGGTGGCAATCAGCCCCAGCATTTT. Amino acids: CASPLQGGNQPQHF.